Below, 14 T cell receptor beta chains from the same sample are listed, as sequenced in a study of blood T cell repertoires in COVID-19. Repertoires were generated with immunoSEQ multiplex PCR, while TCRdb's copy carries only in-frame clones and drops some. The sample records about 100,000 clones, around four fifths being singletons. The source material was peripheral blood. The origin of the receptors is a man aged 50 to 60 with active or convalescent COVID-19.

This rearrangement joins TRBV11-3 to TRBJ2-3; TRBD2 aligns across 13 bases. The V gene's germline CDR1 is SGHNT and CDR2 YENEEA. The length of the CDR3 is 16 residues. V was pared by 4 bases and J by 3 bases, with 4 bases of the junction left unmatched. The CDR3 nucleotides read TGTGCCAGCAGCTCCCGGACTAGCGGGGGTACAGATACGCAGTATTTT. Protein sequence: CASSSRTSGGTDTQYF.

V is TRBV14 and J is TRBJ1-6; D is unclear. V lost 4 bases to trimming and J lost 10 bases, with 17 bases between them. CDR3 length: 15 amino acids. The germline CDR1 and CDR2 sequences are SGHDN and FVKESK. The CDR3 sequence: CASSPTLGRGSPLHF. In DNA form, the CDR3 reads TGTGCCAGCAGCCCAACTCTGGGGAGAGGATCACCCCTCCACTTT. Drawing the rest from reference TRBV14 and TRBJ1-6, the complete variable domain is EAGVTQFPSHSVIEKGQTVTLRCDPISGHDNLYWYRRVMGKEIKFLLHFVKESKQDESGMPNNRFLAERTGGTYSTLKVQPAELEDSGVYFCASSPTLGRGSPLHFGNGTRLTVT.

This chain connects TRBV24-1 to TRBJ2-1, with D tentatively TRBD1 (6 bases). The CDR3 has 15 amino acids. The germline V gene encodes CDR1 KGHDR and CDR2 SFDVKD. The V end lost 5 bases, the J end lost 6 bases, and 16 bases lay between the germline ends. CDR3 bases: TGTGCCACCAGTGCCCCCGGGGAAGGGGGCAATGAGCAGTTCTTC. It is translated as CATSAPGEGGNEQFF.

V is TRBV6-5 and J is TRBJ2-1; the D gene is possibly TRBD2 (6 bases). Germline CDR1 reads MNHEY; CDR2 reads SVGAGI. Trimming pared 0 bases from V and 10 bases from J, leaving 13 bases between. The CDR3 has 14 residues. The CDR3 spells CASSYSRGSLEQFF. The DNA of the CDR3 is TGTGCCAGCAGTTACTCGCGGGGATCATTGGAGCAGTTCTTC.

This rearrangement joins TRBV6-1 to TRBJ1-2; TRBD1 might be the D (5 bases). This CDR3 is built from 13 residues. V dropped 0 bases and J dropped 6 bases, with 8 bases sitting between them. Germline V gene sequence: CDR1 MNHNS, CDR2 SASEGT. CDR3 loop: CASSEAQQDGYTF. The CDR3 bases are TGTGCCAGCAGTGAAGCGCAACAGGATGGCTACACCTTC.

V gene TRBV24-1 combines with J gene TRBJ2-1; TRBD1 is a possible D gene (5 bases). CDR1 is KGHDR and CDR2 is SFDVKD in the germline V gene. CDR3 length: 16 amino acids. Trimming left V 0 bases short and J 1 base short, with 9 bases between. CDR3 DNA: TGTGCCACCAGTGATTTGGTTAAGGGGTCCTACAATGAGCAGTTCTTC. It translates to CATSDLVKGSYNEQFF.

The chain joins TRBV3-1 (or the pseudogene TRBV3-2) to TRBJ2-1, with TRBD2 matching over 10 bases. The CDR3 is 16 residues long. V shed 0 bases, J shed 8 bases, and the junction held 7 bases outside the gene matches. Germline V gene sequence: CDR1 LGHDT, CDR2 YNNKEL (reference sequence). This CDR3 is CASSQDRAGGWDEQFF. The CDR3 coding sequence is TGTGCCAGCAGCCAAGATCGAGCGGGAGGGTGGGATGAGCAGTTCTTC.

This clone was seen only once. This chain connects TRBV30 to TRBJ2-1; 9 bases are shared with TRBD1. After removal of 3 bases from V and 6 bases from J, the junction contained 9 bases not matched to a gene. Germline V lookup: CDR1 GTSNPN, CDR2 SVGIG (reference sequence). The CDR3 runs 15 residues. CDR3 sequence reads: CAWSRGGTGSNEQFF. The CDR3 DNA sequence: TGTGCCTGGAGCAGAGGGGGGACAGGGTCCAATGAGCAGTTCTTC.

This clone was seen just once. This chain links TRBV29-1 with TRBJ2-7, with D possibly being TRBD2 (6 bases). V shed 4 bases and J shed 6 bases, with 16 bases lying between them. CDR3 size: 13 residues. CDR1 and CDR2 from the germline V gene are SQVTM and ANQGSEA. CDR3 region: CSVGWETSGEQYF. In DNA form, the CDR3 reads TGCAGCGTTGGTTGGGAGACTAGTGGCGAGCAGTACTTC.

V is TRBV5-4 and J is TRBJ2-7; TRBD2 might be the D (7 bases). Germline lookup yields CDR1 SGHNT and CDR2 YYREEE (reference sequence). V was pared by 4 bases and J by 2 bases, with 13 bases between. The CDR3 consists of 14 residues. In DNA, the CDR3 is TGTGCCAGCAGCCGCGAGGGGGGGGCCTACGAGCAGTACTTC. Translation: CASSREGGAYEQYF.

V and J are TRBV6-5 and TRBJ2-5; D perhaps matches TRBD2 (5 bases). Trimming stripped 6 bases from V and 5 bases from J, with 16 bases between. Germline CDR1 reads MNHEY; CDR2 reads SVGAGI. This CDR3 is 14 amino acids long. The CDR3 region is CASSPSGSGETQYF. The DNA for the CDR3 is TGTGCCAGCAGCCCGTCGGGCTCGGGGGAGACCCAGTACTTC.

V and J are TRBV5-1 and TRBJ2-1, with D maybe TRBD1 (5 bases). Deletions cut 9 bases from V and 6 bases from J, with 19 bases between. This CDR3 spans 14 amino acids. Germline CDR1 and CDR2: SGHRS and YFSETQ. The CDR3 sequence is CATSTTASANEQFF. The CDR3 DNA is TGCGCCACATCTACGACAGCATCGGCCAATGAGCAGTTCTTC.

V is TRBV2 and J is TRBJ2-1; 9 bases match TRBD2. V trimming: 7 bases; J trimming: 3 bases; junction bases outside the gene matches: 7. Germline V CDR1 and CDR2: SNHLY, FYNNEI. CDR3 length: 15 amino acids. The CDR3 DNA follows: TGTGCCAGCACCATAGCGGGAGTGGGCTACAATGAGCAGTTCTTC. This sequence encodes CASTIAGVGYNEQFF.

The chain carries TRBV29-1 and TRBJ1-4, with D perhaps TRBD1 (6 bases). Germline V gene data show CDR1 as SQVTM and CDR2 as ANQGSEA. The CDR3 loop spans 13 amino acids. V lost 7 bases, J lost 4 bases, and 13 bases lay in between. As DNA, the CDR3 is TGCAGCGCGAAACAGGGAGATAATGAAAAACTGTTTTTT. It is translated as CSAKQGDNEKLFF.